This is a list of T cell receptor beta chains from one sample in a study of CD8 T cells in ankylosing spondylitis. TCRdb analysed the 5' RACE reads with MiXCR anew, one entry per CDR3 protein. The sample has fewer than 200,000 distinct CDR3 sequences; roughly 18% are singletons. The sequencing input was blood, either unsorted or a sorted T cell fraction (not recorded which). The receptors here all came from a male donor aged 5-29 years with ankylosing spondylitis or in good health (not recorded which). The CDR3 runs from the conserved cysteine through the conserved F or W. A D gene is named only where the DNA matches it firmly. Some rows mark clone size as missing; the rest say once, few, many or name a class of expanded clone.

d_call j_call clone_size v_call cdr3_aa cdr3_nt
NA TRBJ2-3 many TRBV5-1 CASSLTANGADTQYF TGCGCCAGCAGCTTGACCGCAAACGGGGCAGATACGCAGTATTTT
TRBD2 TRBJ2-1 many TRBV24-1 CATSDLSGRNNEQFF TGTGCCACCAGTGATCTGAGCGGGAGAAACAATGAGCAGTTCTTC
TRBD2 TRBJ2-3 many TRBV7-2 CASSFYSGSRTDTQYF TGTGCCAGCAGCTTTTATAGCGGGAGCCGCACAGATACGCAGTATTTT
TRBD2 TRBJ2-2 many TRBV12-3/TRBV12-4 CASRLAGANTGELFF TGTGCCAGCCGACTAGCGGGAGCGAACACCGGGGAGCTGTTTTTT
TRBD2 TRBJ2-7 NA TRBV29-1 CSVKGGGGYEQYF TGCAGCGTTAAGGGTGGGGGGGGCTACGAGCAGTACTTC
TRBD1 TRBJ1-5 many TRBV6-1 CASSGQGQGGNQPQHF TGTGCCAGCAGTGGTCAGGGACAGGGAGGCAATCAGCCCCAGCATTTT
TRBD1 TRBJ1-2 NA TRBV27 CASSLRPQGYGYTF TGTGCCAGCAGTTTACGACCACAGGGGTACGGCTACACCTTC
NA TRBJ1-5 many TRBV4-1 CASSQDQGWQPQHF TGCGCCAGCAGCCAAGATCAGGGATGGCAGCCCCAGCATTTT
NA TRBJ2-1 few TRBV11-2 CASSLSEDNEQFF TGTGCCAGCAGCTTATCGGAGGACAATGAGCAGTTCTTC
NA TRBJ2-1 NA TRBV7-9 CASSLQEEQFF TGTGCCAGCAGCTTACAAGAGGAGCAGTTCTTC
NA TRBJ2-7 many TRBV5-1 CASSPDRTNSYEQYF TGCGCCAGCAGTCCAGACAGGACCAACTCCTACGAGCAGTACTTC
NA TRBJ2-6 many TRBV12-3/TRBV12-4 CASSLGALGANVLTF TGTGCCAGCAGTTTAGGTGCTCTGGGGGCCAACGTCCTGACTTTC
NA TRBJ1-1 NA TRBV11-3 CASSSPVRGNTEAFF TGTGCCAGCAGCTCGCCCGTCAGGGGGAACACTGAAGCTTTCTTT
NA TRBJ1-3 NA TRBV20-1 CSARVEPGNTIYF TGCAGTGCTAGAGTGGAACCCGGAAACACCATATATTTT
NA TRBJ2-1 many TRBV6-5 CASSPLRGNEQFF TGTGCCAGCAGTCCCCTCAGGGGTAATGAGCAGTTCTTC